The 17 T cell receptor beta chains below come from one sample, sequenced in a study of T cell responses to AZD1222 COVID-19 vaccine. Profiled with immunoSEQ multiplex PCR; TCRdb holds only in-frame clones, not every one. The profile shows 150,000 to 190,000 clones, around 85% of them singletons. The sequencing here drew on peripheral blood, taken after recovery from COVID-19. The receptor source for this set is an adult who had recovered from COVID-19.

This chain joins TRBV7-3 and TRBJ2-3; D gene uncertain. The CDR3 sequence is 16 residues long. From germline, CDR1 is SGHTA and CDR2 FQGTGA. V gave up 2 bases and J gave up 1 base, with 13 bases separating them. The CDR3 DNA sequence: TGTGCCAGCAGCTTAGGAAAGGTATTGGGCACAGATACGCAGTATTTT. This encodes CASSLGKVLGTDTQYF.

The genes are TRBV7-3 and TRBJ1-2; D perhaps matches TRBD1 (5 bases). Trimming pared 5 bases from V and 6 bases from J, leaving 13 bases between. This CDR3 comprises 13 residues. Germline values: CDR1 SGHTA, CDR2 FQGTGA. As DNA, the CDR3 is TGTGCCAGCAGCAAGACACAGGACCATGGCTACACCTTC. It encodes CASSKTQDHGYTF.

The genes are TRBV28 and TRBJ2-1, with D unclear. Trimming removed 2 bases from V and 7 bases from J, with 12 bases in between. Germline V gene lookup returns CDR1 MDHEN and CDR2 SYDVKM. The CDR3 is made up of 14 amino acids. For the CDR3, the DNA is TGTGCCAGCAGTTTAAATGGGTTTACGAATGAGCAGTTCTTC. Translated, it gives CASSLNGFTNEQFF.

DNA for the CDR3: TGCGCCAGCAGCTTGTTAGGGGGCAACTCCTACGAGCAGTACTTC. Protein sequence: CASSLLGGNSYEQYF. V usage is TRBV5-1 and J usage is TRBJ2-7; 7 bases are shared with TRBD1. Germline V lookup: CDR1 SGHRS, CDR2 YFSETQ. The trim removed 1 base at V and 0 bases at J, leaving 4 bases unmatched. CDR3 length: 15 residues.

J is TRBJ1-6 and V is TRBV4-2, with 7 positions matching TRBD1. CDR3 length: 18 amino acids. After removal of 0 bases from V and 5 bases from J, the junction contained 10 bases not matched to a gene. Germline assignment: CDR1 LGHNA and CDR2 YNFKEQ. DNA for the CDR3: TGTGCCAGCAGCCAAGATCATGGGGAGGGGGCAAATAATTCACCCCTCCACTTT. Protein product: CASSQDHGEGANNSPLHF.

The V gene is TRBV7-6, the J gene TRBJ1-1, with D possibly TRBD1 on 5 matching bases. V was pared by 5 bases and J by 1 base, with 17 bases between. CDR3 length: 16 amino acids. Germline CDR1 is SGHVS and CDR2 is FNYEAQ. This CDR3 is CASSLGPSSTNTEAFF. The CDR3 nucleotides read TGTGCCAGCAGCCTGGGACCCTCATCCACGAACACTGAAGCTTTCTTT.

The gene calls are TRBV3-1 (or the pseudogene TRBV3-2) and TRBJ1-1; D is ambiguous. Germline CDR1 LGHDT, CDR2 YNNKEL (reference sequence). V was cut by 8 bases and J by 2 bases, with 6 bases left in between. The CDR3 is made up of 11 amino acids. The CDR3 here is CASSANTEAFF. The CDR3 DNA reads TGTGCCAGCTCGGCCAACACTGAAGCTTTCTTT.

The rearrangement links TRBV4-3 to TRBJ1-2; D is possibly TRBD1 (5 bases). The CDR3 extends over 14 amino acids. V was shortened by 4 bases and J by 4 bases, with 13 bases between the two germline ends. From germline, CDR1 is LGHNA and CDR2 YSLEER. This CDR3 reads CASSPEGVFYGYTF. CDR3 nucleotides: TGCGCCAGCAGCCCAGAAGGGGTATTCTATGGCTACACCTTC.

This chain connects TRBV7-8 to TRBJ1-2, with 8 bases that match TRBD1. Trimming took 3 bases from V and 4 from J; bases not matched to a gene: 7. The CDR3 is 15 residues long. Germline loops: CDR1 SGHVS, CDR2 FQNEAQ. DNA of the CDR3: TGTGCCAGCAGCTTGCGACAGGGGACCGCCTATGGCTACACCTTC. This translates into CASSLRQGTAYGYTF. The full variable domain, rest sourced from reference TRBV7-8 and TRBJ1-2, is GAGVSQSPRYKVAKRGQDVALRCDPISGHVSLFWYQQALGQGPEFLTYFQNEAQLDKSGLPSDRFFAERPEGSVSTLKIQRTQQEDSAVYLCASSLRQGTAYGYTFGSGTRLTVV.

The rearrangement uses TRBV7-9 and TRBJ1-6, with TRBD1 as a possible D gene (6 bases). Germline V CDR1 and CDR2: SEHNR, FQNEAQ (reference sequence). The CDR3 contains 16 residues. Trimming left V 5 bases short and J 10 bases short, with 21 bases between. The CDR3 coding sequence is TGTGCCAGCAGCACCCACCGGGGGGGGCGCGGGTCACCCCTCCACTTT. Translated: CASSTHRGGRGSPLHF.

The V and J genes are TRBV2 and TRBJ2-7; possibly TRBD2 for D (6 bases). V dropped 6 bases and J dropped 0 bases, with 24 bases sitting between them. The CDR3 is made up of 18 amino acids. Germline values: CDR1 SNHLY, CDR2 FYNNEI. For the CDR3, the DNA is TGTGCCAGCAGGACGGACCGCCCTGCCCCCGGGAGCTCCTACGAGCAGTACTTC. Its translation is CASRTDRPAPGSSYEQYF.

The gene calls are TRBV5-1 and TRBJ1-1, with 7 positions matching TRBD1. The germline V gene encodes CDR1 SGHRS and CDR2 YFSETQ. This CDR3 is built from 15 residues. V was pared by 4 bases and J by 3 bases, with 9 bases of the junction left unmatched. The CDR3: CASSGLTGADTEAFF. The CDR3 DNA reads as TGCGCCAGCAGCGGACTTACAGGGGCCGACACTGAAGCTTTCTTT.

This chain links TRBV12-3 or TRBV12-4 with TRBJ2-5, with D unclear. V lost 5 bases to trimming and J lost 2 bases, with 9 bases between them. There are 13 residues in the CDR3. The CDR3 DNA is TGTGCCAGCAGTAGAGGCAGGCAAGAGACCCAGTACTTC. As protein: CASSRGRQETQYF.

The J gene is TRBJ1-3, the V gene TRBV5-6; D is undetermined. Trimming left V 0 bases short and J 2 bases short, with 6 bases between. CDR3 length: 14 amino acids. CDR1 SGHDT and CDR2 YYEEEE come from the germline V gene. DNA of the CDR3: TGTGCCAGCAGCTTGGAGGCGGCTGGAAACACCATATATTTT. Amino acid sequence: CASSLEAAGNTIYF.

The chain joins TRBV29-1 to TRBJ2-1; 7 nucleotides line up with TRBD1. The CDR3 contains 13 residues. CDR1 SQVTM and CDR2 ANQGSEA come from the germline V gene. Losses at the gene ends were 6 bases for V and 6 bases for J; bases not matched to a gene: 8. CDR3 region: CSVSGGTVNEQFF. CDR3 coding DNA: TGCAGCGTCTCGGGTGGGACAGTCAATGAGCAGTTCTTC.

The V and J genes are TRBV15 and TRBJ1-1; no reliable D call. Germline CDR1 reads LNHNV; CDR2 reads YYDKDF (reference sequence). This CDR3 comprises 15 residues. The V and J ends lost 1 base and 1 base respectively, with 10 bases between them. CDR3 region: CATSRGRAENTEAFF. CDR3 bases: TGTGCCACCAGCAGAGGGAGGGCGGAGAACACTGAAGCTTTCTTT.

V usage is TRBV28 and J usage is TRBJ1-4, with 7 positions matching TRBD1. The CDR3 extends over 16 amino acids. V shed 2 bases, J shed 2 bases, and the junction held 5 bases outside the gene matches. Looked up from germline, CDR1 is MDHEN and CDR2 is SYDVKM. CDR3 amino acids: CASSLGDSYTNEKLFF. CDR3 nucleotides: TGTGCCAGCAGTTTAGGGGACAGCTACACTAATGAAAAACTGTTTTTT.